The subject of this entry is one TCR beta chain. The CDR3 has 15 amino acids. Per the germline V gene, CDR1 is MNHEY and CDR2 is SVGAGI. Trimming at V came to 6 bases and at J to 7 bases, leaving 8 bases not matched to a gene. This sample is part of a study of blood T cell repertoires in COVID-19. Across the study: Whether acute or convalescent, the COVID-19 samples came from the United States, Italy and Spain. Sample material is recorded as cDNA or gDNA derived from T cells, B-cell-depleted T cells, or PBMCs.

Authors' data handling: Reference gene primer amplification gave nucleated cell count estimates. Profiled with immunoSEQ multiplex PCR; TCRdb holds only in-frame clones, not every one. V and J calls and clone size are copied from that table; D and trimming were computed from the DNA. The table has about 130,000 clones, 75% to 90% seen once. The sample taken for sequencing was peripheral blood. This receptor was obtained from a human donor in a cohort sampled during active COVID-19. The rearrangement links TRBV6-5 to TRBJ1-4, with TRBD1 identical over 10 bases. The CDR3 is CASSPGGQGFEKLFF. CDR3 bases: TGTGCCAGCAGCCCCGGGGGACAGGGGTTTGAAAAACTGTTTTTT.